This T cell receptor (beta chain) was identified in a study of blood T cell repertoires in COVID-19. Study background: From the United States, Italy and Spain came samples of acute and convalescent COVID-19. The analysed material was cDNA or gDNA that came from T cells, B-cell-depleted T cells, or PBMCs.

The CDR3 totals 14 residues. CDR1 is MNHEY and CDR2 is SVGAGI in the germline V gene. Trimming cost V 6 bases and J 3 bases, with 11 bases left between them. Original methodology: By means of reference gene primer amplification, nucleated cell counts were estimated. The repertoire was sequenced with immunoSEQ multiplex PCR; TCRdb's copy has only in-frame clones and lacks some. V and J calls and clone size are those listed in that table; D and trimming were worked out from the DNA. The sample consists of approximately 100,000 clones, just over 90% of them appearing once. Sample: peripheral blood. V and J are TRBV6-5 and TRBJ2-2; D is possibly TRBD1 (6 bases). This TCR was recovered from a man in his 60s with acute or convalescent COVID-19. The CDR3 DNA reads TGTGCCAGCAGAAGGGGACAAGACACCGGGGAGCTGTTTTTT. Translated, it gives CASRRGQDTGELFF.